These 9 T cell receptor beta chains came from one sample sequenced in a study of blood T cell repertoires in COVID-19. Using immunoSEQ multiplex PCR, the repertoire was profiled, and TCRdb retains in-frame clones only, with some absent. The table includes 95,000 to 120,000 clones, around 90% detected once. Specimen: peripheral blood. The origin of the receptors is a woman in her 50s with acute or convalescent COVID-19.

The CDR3 DNA is TGTGCCAGCAGCTTTGGGGGGATTAGCTCCTACGAGCAGTACTTC. Translating it yields CASSFGGISSYEQYF. The chain is built from TRBV7-6 and TRBJ2-7; maybe TRBD2 (6 bases). This CDR3 has 15 amino acids. The germline V gene encodes CDR1 SGHVS and CDR2 FNYEAQ. V lost 3 bases and J lost 0, with 12 bases in between.

In DNA, the CDR3 is TGTGCCACCAGTGACGGGGGGACAGGGGATGAGACCCAGTACTTC. It specifies CATSDGGTGDETQYF. V is TRBV24-1 and J is TRBJ2-5, with 10 bases lining up with TRBD1. V lost 4 bases to trimming and J lost 5 bases; unmatched junction nucleotides: 6. Germline values: CDR1 KGHDR, CDR2 SFDVKD. CDR3 length: 15 residues.

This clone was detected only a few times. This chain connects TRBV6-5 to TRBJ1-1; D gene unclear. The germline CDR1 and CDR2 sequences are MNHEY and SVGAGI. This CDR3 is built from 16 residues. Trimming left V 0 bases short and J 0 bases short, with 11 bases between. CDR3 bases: TGTGCCAGCAGTTACTCGACTTCCACCATGAACACTGAAGCTTTCTTT. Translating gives CASSYSTSTMNTEAFF.

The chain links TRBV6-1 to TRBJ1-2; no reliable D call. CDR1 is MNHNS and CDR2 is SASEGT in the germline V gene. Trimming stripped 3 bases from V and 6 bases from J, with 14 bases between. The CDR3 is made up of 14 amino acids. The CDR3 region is CASSELRENHGYTF. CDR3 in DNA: TGTGCCAGCAGTGAGTTAAGGGAGAACCATGGCTACACCTTC.

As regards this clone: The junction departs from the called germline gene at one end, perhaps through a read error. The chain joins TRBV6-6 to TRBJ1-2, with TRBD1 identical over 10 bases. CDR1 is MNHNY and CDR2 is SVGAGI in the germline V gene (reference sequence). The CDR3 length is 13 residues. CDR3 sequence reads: CASNSGDRGYFAF. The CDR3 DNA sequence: TGTGCCAGCAACTCGGGGGACAGGGGCTATTTCGCCTTC.

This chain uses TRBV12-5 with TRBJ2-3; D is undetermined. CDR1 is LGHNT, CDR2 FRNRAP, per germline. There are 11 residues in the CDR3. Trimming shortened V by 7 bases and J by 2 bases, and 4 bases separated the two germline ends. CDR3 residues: CASASTDTQYF. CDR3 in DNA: TGTGCTAGTGCCTCCACAGATACGCAGTATTTT. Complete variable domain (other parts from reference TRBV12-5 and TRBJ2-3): DARVTQTPRHKVTEMGQEVTMRCQPILGHNTVFWYRQTMMQGLELLAYFRNRAPLDDSGMPKDRFSAEMPDATLATLKIQPSEPRDSAVYFCASASTDTQYFGPGTRLTVL.

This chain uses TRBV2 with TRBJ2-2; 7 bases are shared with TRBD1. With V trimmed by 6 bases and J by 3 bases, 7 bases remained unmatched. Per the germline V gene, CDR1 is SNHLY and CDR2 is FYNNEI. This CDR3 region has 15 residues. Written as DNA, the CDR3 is TGTGCCAGCAGCCTACAGGGGCGAGACACCGGGGAGCTGTTTTTT. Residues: CASSLQGRDTGELFF.

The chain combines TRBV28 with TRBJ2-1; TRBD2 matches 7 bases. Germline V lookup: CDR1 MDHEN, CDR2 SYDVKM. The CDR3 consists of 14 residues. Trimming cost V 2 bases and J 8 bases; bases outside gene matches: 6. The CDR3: CASSLAGVPHEQFF. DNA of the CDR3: TGTGCCAGCAGTTTAGCGGGAGTACCCCATGAGCAGTTCTTC.

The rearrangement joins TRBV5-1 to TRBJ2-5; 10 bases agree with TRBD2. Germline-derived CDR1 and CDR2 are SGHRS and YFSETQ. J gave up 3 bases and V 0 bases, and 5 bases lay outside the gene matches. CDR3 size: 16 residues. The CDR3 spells CASSLASGGREETQYF. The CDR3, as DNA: TGCGCCAGCAGCTTGGCTAGCGGGGGCCGGGAAGAGACCCAGTACTTC.